This entry lists 9 T cell receptor beta chains sequenced from one sample in a study of shared clonotypes between healthy human individuals. Libraries were prepared by immunoSEQ multiplex PCR; TCRdb keeps only in-frame clonotypes and omits some of them. This table has over a million clones, approximately 97% appearing once. The sequenced material came from naive CD4+ T cells sorted from blood. Subset of the sample: CD45RA+ positively selected. The receptors originated from a man aged 25-45 years in good health.

The chain is built from TRBV28 and TRBJ1-1; 7 positions agree with TRBD1. This CDR3 spans 14 amino acids. With 6 bases clipped from V and 7 bases from J, the junction kept 11 bases outside the gene matches. The germline V gene encodes CDR1 MDHEN and CDR2 SYDVKM. The CDR3 sequence is CASRQPRDRLEAFF. CDR3 in DNA: TGTGCCAGCAGGCAACCCCGGGACAGACTTGAAGCTTTCTTT.

The rearrangement uses TRBV5-1 and TRBJ2-1; 9 nucleotides agree with TRBD2. The CDR3 sequence is 16 residues long. Losses at the gene ends were 4 bases for V and 0 bases for J; bases not matched to a gene: 5. From germline, CDR1 is SGHRS and CDR2 YFSETQ. The CDR3 spells CASSVTSGASYNEQFF. The DNA for the CDR3 is TGCGCCAGCAGCGTGACTAGCGGCGCCTCCTACAATGAGCAGTTCTTC.

The J gene is TRBJ2-7, the V gene TRBV6-5; D ambiguous. Germline CDR1 MNHEY, CDR2 SVGAGI. The CDR3 runs 14 residues. Trimming took off 6 bases at V and 1 base at J, with 13 bases between the two ends. This chain's CDR3 is CASSSPGRSYEQYF. The CDR3 DNA is TGTGCCAGCAGCTCCCCGGGCCGTTCCTACGAGCAGTACTTC.

This chain joins TRBV27 and TRBJ2-2; D not resolved. This CDR3 contains 12 residues. From germline, CDR1 is MNHEY and CDR2 SMNVEV (reference sequence). Deletions cut 7 bases from V and 1 base from J, with 4 bases between. The CDR3 reads CASNGNTGELFF. The CDR3 bases are TGTGCCAGCAATGGGAACACCGGGGAGCTGTTTTTT.

The chain links TRBV6-1 to TRBJ1-1; D unclear. V was pared by 2 bases and J by 6 bases, with 13 bases between. Germline V gene data show CDR1 as MNHNS and CDR2 as SASEGT. The CDR3 covers 14 residues. The CDR3 nucleotides are TGTGCCAGCAGTGAACTCGGCAGACTAGCTGAAGCTTTCTTT. This translates into CASSELGRLAEAFF.

The chain joins TRBV7-9 to TRBJ2-1; weak D call: TRBD1 (5 bases). Between the trimmed V and J ends, which lost 3 bases and 4 bases, there was a span of 10 bases. The CDR3 is made up of 14 amino acids. CDR1 and CDR2 (germline): SEHNR, FQNEAQ (reference sequence). The CDR3 sequence is CASSFFDSYNEQFF. CDR3 DNA: TGTGCCAGCAGCTTCTTCGACAGTTACAATGAGCAGTTCTTC.

The chain employs TRBV30 and TRBJ1-2, with D possibly matching TRBD1 (5 bases). Between the trimmed V and J ends, which lost 5 bases and 2 bases, there was a span of 12 bases. This CDR3 comprises 13 residues. Germline V gene sequence: CDR1 GTSNPN, CDR2 SVGIG (reference sequence). The CDR3 loop is CAWAQTGNYGYTF. Here the CDR3 DNA reads TGTGCCTGGGCTCAAACAGGAAACTATGGCTACACCTTC.

CDR3 DNA sequence: TGTGCCAGCAGTGAATATACAGCAAATGAGCAGTTCTTC. Its protein is CASSEYTANEQFF. This chain uses TRBV25-1 with TRBJ2-1; D is uncertain. The CDR3 runs 13 residues. Germline CDR1 reads MGHDK; CDR2 reads SYGVNS. The V end lost 0 bases, the J end lost 7 bases, and 7 bases lay between the germline ends.

The chain carries TRBV28 and TRBJ2-7; D uncertain. The CDR3 contains 16 residues. Per germline, CDR1 MDHEN and CDR2 SYDVKM. V was trimmed by 1 base and J by 2 bases, leaving 15 bases between them. The CDR3 region is CASSLFKWAATYEQYF. The DNA for the CDR3 is TGTGCCAGCAGTTTATTTAAATGGGCGGCAACCTACGAGCAGTACTTC.